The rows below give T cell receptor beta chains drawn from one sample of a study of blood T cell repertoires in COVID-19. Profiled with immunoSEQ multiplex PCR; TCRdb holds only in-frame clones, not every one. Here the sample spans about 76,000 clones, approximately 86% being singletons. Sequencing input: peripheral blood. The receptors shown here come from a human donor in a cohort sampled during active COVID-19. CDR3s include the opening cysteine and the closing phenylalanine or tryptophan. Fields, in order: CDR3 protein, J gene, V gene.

CDR3aa: CASSPSLAGGPGETQYF; j_gene: TRBJ2-5; v_gene: TRBV6-6
CDR3aa: CASSGDTQYF; j_gene: TRBJ2-3; v_gene: TRBV10-2
CDR3aa: CASSEPGISNQPQHF; j_gene: TRBJ1-5; v_gene: TRBV6-1
CDR3aa: CASSPTKGGGETQYF; j_gene: TRBJ2-5; v_gene: TRBV18
CDR3aa: CASSSSGGYEQYF; j_gene: TRBJ2-7; v_gene: TRBV7-9
CDR3aa: CASSPQGSLNSPLHF; j_gene: TRBJ1-6; v_gene: TRBV7-6
CDR3aa: CAISPSGTGSPLHF; j_gene: TRBJ1-6; v_gene: TRBV10-3
CDR3aa: CASSLQGGNQPQHF; j_gene: TRBJ1-5; v_gene: TRBV7-9
CDR3aa: CASSYFPVGGVGYTF; j_gene: TRBJ1-2; v_gene: TRBV2
CDR3aa: CASSAGRPVYGYTF; j_gene: TRBJ1-2; v_gene: TRBV10-2
CDR3aa: CASSPRPTGDNSPLHF; j_gene: TRBJ1-6; v_gene: TRBV5-1
CDR3aa: CASSSSTGRVYNEQFF; j_gene: TRBJ2-1; v_gene: TRBV11-3
CDR3aa: CASGPTTGTANTEAFF; j_gene: TRBJ1-1; v_gene: TRBV11-2
CDR3aa: CASNTGGATKNIQYF; j_gene: TRBJ2-4; v_gene: TRBV7-2
CDR3aa: CASSSPTGVNEQYF; j_gene: TRBJ2-7; v_gene: TRBV7-9
CDR3aa: CAWSDTSWAFF; j_gene: TRBJ1-1; v_gene: TRBV30
CDR3aa: CASSRGNEQYF; j_gene: TRBJ2-7; v_gene: TRBV12-3/TRBV12-4
CDR3aa: CASSLEDRFYEQYF; j_gene: TRBJ2-7; v_gene: TRBV7-9
CDR3aa: CASSYGPGNNSPLHF; j_gene: TRBJ1-6; v_gene: TRBV6-6
CDR3aa: CASSSGDRGKAYGYTF; j_gene: TRBJ1-2; v_gene: TRBV11-2
CDR3aa: CSALTGSEKLFF; j_gene: TRBJ1-4; v_gene: TRBV29-1
CDR3aa: CASSKANDGVYGYTF; j_gene: TRBJ1-2; v_gene: TRBV21-1
CDR3aa: CASSVVNGGAPGTGELFF; j_gene: TRBJ2-2; v_gene: TRBV9
CDR3aa: CASSPQVIYNYGYTF; j_gene: TRBJ1-2; v_gene: TRBV7-9
CDR3aa: CASQTLAGVDNEQFF; j_gene: TRBJ2-1; v_gene: TRBV18
CDR3aa: CASSLAVSSTDTQYF; j_gene: TRBJ2-3; v_gene: TRBV5-1
CDR3aa: CAISRDSQETQYF; j_gene: TRBJ2-5; v_gene: TRBV10-3
CDR3aa: CASSRVAGGLETQYF; j_gene: TRBJ2-5; v_gene: TRBV4-3
CDR3aa: CASSRETSGGFTTTDTQYF; j_gene: TRBJ2-3; v_gene: TRBV19
CDR3aa: CASSLTPVRGGYGYTF; j_gene: TRBJ1-2; v_gene: TRBV5-1
CDR3aa: CASSLRTVENTIYF; j_gene: TRBJ1-3; v_gene: TRBV13
CDR3aa: CASSLQGLDYGYTF; j_gene: TRBJ1-2; v_gene: TRBV5-1
CDR3aa: CASSPARDSLISYEQYF; j_gene: TRBJ2-7; v_gene: TRBV7-6
CDR3aa: CASSFGGAYNSPLHF; j_gene: TRBJ1-6; v_gene: TRBV5-6
CDR3aa: CASSYGQGETQYF; j_gene: TRBJ2-5; v_gene: TRBV11-2
CDR3aa: CASSLVEGAGYEQYF; j_gene: TRBJ2-7; v_gene: TRBV7-2
CDR3aa: CASSVATGYEQYF; j_gene: TRBJ2-7; v_gene: TRBV9
CDR3aa: CASSETGDEKLFF; j_gene: TRBJ1-4; v_gene: TRBV2
CDR3aa: CASSASLERGIYGYTF; j_gene: TRBJ1-2; v_gene: TRBV11-1
CDR3aa: CASSQQGNYGYTF; j_gene: TRBJ1-2; v_gene: TRBV3-1/TRBV3-2
CDR3aa: CASSLGRSGGQETQYF; j_gene: TRBJ2-5; v_gene: TRBV7-9
CDR3aa: CAWSPGTDYEQYF; j_gene: TRBJ2-7; v_gene: TRBV30